The 13 T cell receptor beta chains given below trace back to one sample, sequenced in a study of regulatory T cells in long-lasting Graves disease. Indicated time point: persistent/refractory GD, antithyroid drugs over 5 years with positive TRAb. Generation of the TCR library employed RNA extracted from PBMCs. Arm-PCR of CDR3 regions with iRepertoire HTBI primers generated TCR beta libraries. TCRdb processed the multiplex PCR reads anew with MiXCR; each CDR3 protein has one entry. The table records 300,000 to 500,000 distinct CDR3 sequences, 20% to 25% of them present only once. Sample: peripheral blood mononuclear cells (PBMCs), taken when the disease was refractory, from a patient treated with antithyroid drugs. Receptor source: a female donor with Graves disease.

CDR3 DNA: TGTGCCAGCACGTGGCAGTCGGGCAATGAGCAGTTCTTC. It specifies CASTWQSGNEQFF. The rearrangement links TRBV2 to TRBJ2-1; the D is unclear. CDR3 length: 13 residues. Trimming left V 7 bases short and J 6 bases short, with 13 bases between. The V gene's germline CDR1 is SNHLY and CDR2 FYNNEI.

There are many counts of this clonotype. The gene calls are TRBV7-6 and TRBJ2-5; D is unresolved. V lost 5 bases and J 0 bases, leaving 7 bases between the germline ends. This CDR3 is 13 amino acids long. The germline gives CDR1 SGHVS, CDR2 FNYEAQ. The CDR3 region has the DNA TGTGCCAGCAGCATGACGTACCAAGAGACCCAGTACTTC. It yields the protein CASSMTYQETQYF. The full variable domain, completed using reference TRBV7-6 and TRBJ2-5, is GAGVSQSPRYKVTKRGQDVALRCDPISGHVSLYWYRQALGQGPEFLTYFNYEAQQDKSGLPNDRFSAERPEGSISTLTIQRTEQRDSAMYRCASSMTYQETQYFGPGTRLLVL.

The rearrangement joins TRBV27 to TRBJ2-1; maybe TRBD2 (6 bases). With 5 bases removed from V and 6 bases from J, the gap between germline ends came to 11 bases. The CDR3 totals 13 residues. Germline assignment: CDR1 MNHEY and CDR2 SMNVEV (reference sequence). The CDR3 reads CASSGGFSNEQFF. Written as DNA, the CDR3 is TGTGCCAGCAGTGGGGGGTTTAGCAATGAGCAGTTCTTC.

This clonotype was seen at least ten times. V usage is TRBV7-8 and J usage is TRBJ1-2; D is unclear. The CDR3 is made up of 13 amino acids. Trimming left V 1 base short and J 6 bases short, with 9 bases between. CDR1 SGHVS and CDR2 FQNEAQ come from the germline V gene. The CDR3 loop is CASSLGRVNGYTF. The CDR3, as DNA: TGTGCCAGCAGCTTAGGGAGGGTGAATGGCTACACCTTC.

The rearrangement uses TRBV28 and TRBJ2-7; D remains ambiguous. The CDR3 loop spans 13 amino acids. CDR1 is MDHEN and CDR2 is SYDVKM in the germline V gene. Between the trimmed V and J ends, which lost 2 bases and 2 bases, there was a span of 7 bases. The CDR3 reads CASSLNSPYEQYF. In DNA form, the CDR3 reads TGTGCCAGCAGTTTAAACAGCCCCTACGAGCAGTACTTC.

This clonotype was seen at least ten times. The chain joins TRBV7-2 to TRBJ1-2, with 8 positions matching TRBD1. CDR3 length: 16 residues. J lost 4 bases, V lost 5 bases, and 12 bases had no gene match. Germline CDR1 and CDR2: SGHTA and FQGNSA. This chain's CDR3 is CASSRMGGQGPYGYTF. The CDR3 nucleotides are TGTGCCAGCAGCCGCATGGGCGGACAGGGTCCCTATGGCTACACCTTC.

This clonotype was counted many times. V and J are TRBV11-2 and TRBJ2-7; the match to TRBD2 covers 7 bases. The germline V gene has CDR1 SGHAT and CDR2 FQNNGV. The CDR3 contains 15 residues. Trimming removed 5 bases from V and 3 bases from J; junction bases left unmatched: 10. The CDR3 DNA reads as TGTGCCAGCAGCCCCCCCTATTCGGGAGGCTACGAGCAGTACTTC. Encoded protein: CASSPPYSGGYEQYF.

This clonotype has more than one count but fewer than ten. J is TRBJ2-2 and V is TRBV7-2; D call uncertain. Trimming took 3 bases from V and 3 from J, leaving 8 bases between them. CDR3 length: 14 amino acids. From germline, CDR1 is SGHTA and CDR2 FQGNSA. The chain's CDR3 is CASSFSPYTGELFF. The CDR3 nucleotides read TGTGCCAGCAGCTTCTCCCCTTACACCGGGGAGCTGTTTTTT.

This clonotype has at least ten counts. This rearrangement joins TRBV18 to TRBJ1-1; weak D call: TRBD1 (5 bases). The V and J ends lost 2 bases and 5 bases respectively, with 9 bases between them. The V gene's germline CDR1 is KGHSH and CDR2 LQKENI. The CDR3 runs to 13 residues. CDR3 sequence reads: CASSPKQATEAFF. The CDR3 coding sequence is TGTGCCAGCTCACCAAAACAGGCTACTGAAGCTTTCTTT.

This clonotype was counted ten times or more. The chain recombines TRBV12-5 with TRBJ1-1; the D gene is possibly TRBD1 (5 bases). The CDR3 spans 14 residues. Germline-derived CDR1 and CDR2 are LGHNT and FRNRAP. With 0 bases removed from V and 7 bases from J, the gap between germline ends came to 12 bases. CDR3 amino acids: CASGLVGSGYEAFF. CDR3 coding DNA: TGTGCTAGTGGTTTGGTAGGTTCAGGGTATGAAGCTTTCTTT.

This clonotype was seen at least ten times. The V call is TRBV12-3 or TRBV12-4, the J call TRBJ1-5; TRBD1 might be the D (6 bases). The CDR3 length is 19 residues. Trimming removed 1 base from V and 1 base from J, with 20 bases in between. CDR3 DNA sequence: TGTGCCAGCAGTTTAGATCGGGGCAGGGGAGGTTGGAGCAATCAGCCCCAGCATTTT. Protein: CASSLDRGRGGWSNQPQHF.

The sample holds many counts of this clonotype. The gene calls are TRBV29-1 and TRBJ2-5, with TRBD2 matching 9 bases. The CDR3 covers 13 residues. CDR1 SQVTM and CDR2 ANQGSEA come from the germline V gene. The V gene end was trimmed by 7 bases and the J gene end by 6 bases; junction bases not matched to a gene: 9. The CDR3 region has the DNA TGCAGCGCGACTAGCGGAGGATTGCAGACCCAGTACTTC. Translating gives CSATSGGLQTQYF.

In its sample, this clonotype was seen many times. J is TRBJ2-4 and V is TRBV11-2; D is tentatively TRBD1 or TRBD2 (5 bases each). Germline V gives CDR1 SGHAT, CDR2 FQNNGV. The CDR3 is 12 residues long. The V end was cut by 3 bases, the J end by 9 bases, with 9 bases between. DNA for the CDR3: TGTGCCAGCAGCTTGACAGAGGGCATTCAGTACTTC. Translating gives CASSLTEGIQYF.